This TCR beta chain was captured by sequencing in a study of blood T cell repertoires in COVID-19. As for the study in general: Donors in the United States, Italy and Spain gave samples during acute or convalescent COVID-19. The analysed material was cDNA or gDNA that came from T cells, B-cell-depleted T cells, or PBMCs.

Per the authors' pipeline: Estimated nucleated cell counts came from reference gene primer amplification. Produced via immunoSEQ multiplex PCR; TCRdb's table is partial and in-frame only. V, J and clone size are those of that table, while D and trimming were read from the DNA. The table has 160,000 or so clones, around 90% seen once. This CDR3 has 13 residues. Per germline, CDR1 MGHDK and CDR2 SYGVNS. The V gene lost 0 bases and the J gene lost 3 bases, with 5 bases spanning the gap. The sequence derives from a man between 18 and 35 years old with acute or convalescent COVID-19. The rearrangement uses TRBV25-1 and TRBJ1-1; D gene ambiguous. Sequencing was performed on peripheral blood. CDR3 in amino acids: CASSEYGDTEAFF. The CDR3 bases are TGTGCCAGCAGTGAATACGGGGACACTGAAGCTTTCTTT.